The rows below give T cell receptor beta chains drawn from one sample of a study of neurological immune-mediated disorders. TCRdb re-called the 5' RACE reads through MiXCR, storing one row per CDR3 protein. The data show 71,000 or so distinct CDR3 sequences, roughly an eighth seen once. Material: PBMCs. Receptors originate from a female donor with HTLV-1-associated myelopathy (HAM/TSP). Each CDR3 is given with its conserved first and last residue. The D gene is left open where the match is weak. The size entry is marked missing in some rows and otherwise reads once, few, many or a size class.

d_call	clone_size	v_call	j_call	cdr3_nt	cdr3_aa
.	many	TRBV3-1	TRBJ2-7	TGTGCCAGCAGCCAAGATGAACGGGACGAGCAGTACTTC	CASSQDERDEQYF
TRBD2	.	TRBV20-1	TRBJ2-4	TGCAGTGCTAGAGATCGCCTAGGACTAGCGGGGGGTTTAGCCAAAAACATTCAGTACTTC	CSARDRLGLAGGLAKNIQYF
.	few	TRBV2	TRBJ2-1	TGTGCCAGCAGTGAAGCGCAAAGCGTAGAGCAGTTCTTC	CASSEAQSVEQFF
.	.	TRBV6-2/TRBV6-3	TRBJ2-2	TGTGCCAGCAGCCTCTATCTCATGAACACCGGGGAGCTGTTTTTT	CASSLYLMNTGELFF
.	.	TRBV6-1	TRBJ2-1	TGTGCCAGCAGTGAAGGGACATCCCGGAATGAGCAGTTCTTC	CASSEGTSRNEQFF
.	.	TRBV5-1	TRBJ2-5	TGCGCCAGCAGTAGCGCGGGCCAACAAGAGACCCAGTACTTC	CASSSAGQQETQYF
.	many	TRBV11-2	TRBJ2-3	TGTGCCAGCAGCCCTCAGCTTGACACAGATACGCAGTATTTT	CASSPQLDTDTQYF
.	.	TRBV5-1	TRBJ2-2	TGCGCCAGCAGCTTGGAGCCAGGGCTTGCGAACACCGGGGAGCTGTTTTTT	CASSLEPGLANTGELFF
.	many	TRBV6-5	TRBJ1-4	TGTGCCAGCAGACGCGAACCCACCCCTGAAGAAAAACTGTTTTTT	CASRREPTPEEKLFF
.	many	TRBV20-1	TRBJ2-5	TGCAGTGCTACCACCGCGGTAAAGACCCAGTACTTC	CSATTAVKTQYF
TRBD2	many	TRBV4-1	TRBJ2-7	TGCGCCAGCAGCCAAGGGCGACTAGCGGGGGTCTACGAGCAGTACTTC	CASSQGRLAGVYEQYF
.	many	TRBV5-1	TRBJ2-6	TGCGCCAGCAGCTTCCTACTCAAAGGGGCCAACGTCCTGACTTTC	CASSFLLKGANVLTF
.	many	TRBV5-1	TRBJ2-3	TGCGCCAGCAGCTTCGCCGGGGTCGACACAGATACGCAGTATTTT	CASSFAGVDTDTQYF
TRBD1	many	TRBV11-2	TRBJ1-2	TGTGCCAGCAGCTTAGGCGGCAGGGGGGTTGACGGCTACACCTTC	CASSLGGRGVDGYTF
.	many	TRBV28	TRBJ1-1	TGTGCCAGCAGTTCCGGCCGCAGGCCTCGGAACACTGAAGCTTTCTTT	CASSSGRRPRNTEAFF
.	many	TRBV5-1	TRBJ2-1	TGCGCCAGCAGCTTGAGAGGGGCCGAGAATGAGCAGTTCTTC	CASSLRGAENEQFF
.	many	TRBV4-2	TRBJ2-7	TGTGCCAGCAGCCAAGATCAGGGGAAAGAGCAGTACTTC	CASSQDQGKEQYF
.	many	TRBV5-1	TRBJ2-7	TGCGCCAGCAACCGGGTAGGGAACTACGAGCAGTACTTC	CASNRVGNYEQYF
.	many	TRBV5-5	TRBJ1-1	TGTGCCAGCAGCGATTCAGGGGTGACTGAAGCTTTCTTT	CASSDSGVTEAFF
TRBD2	many	TRBV6-6	TRBJ2-5	TGTGCCAGCAGTTACTCTCGGGGGGAAGAGACCCAGTACTTC	CASSYSRGEETQYF